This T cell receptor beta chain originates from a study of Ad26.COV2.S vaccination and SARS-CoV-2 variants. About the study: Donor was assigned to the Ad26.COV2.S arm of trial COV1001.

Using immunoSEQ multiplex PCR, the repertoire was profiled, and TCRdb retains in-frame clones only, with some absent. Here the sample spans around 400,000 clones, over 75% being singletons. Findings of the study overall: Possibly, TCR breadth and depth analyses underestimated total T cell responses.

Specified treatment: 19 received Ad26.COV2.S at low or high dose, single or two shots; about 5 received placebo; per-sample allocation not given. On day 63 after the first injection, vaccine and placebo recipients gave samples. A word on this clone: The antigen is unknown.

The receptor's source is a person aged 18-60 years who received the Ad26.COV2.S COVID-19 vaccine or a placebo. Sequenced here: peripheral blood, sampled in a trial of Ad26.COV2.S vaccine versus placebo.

The CDR3 nucleotides are TGTGCCAGCAGCTTCCAGACAAAGGCGCGGGAGACCCAGTACTTC. Translated, it gives CASSFQTKARETQYF. The rearrangement uses TRBV6-5 and TRBJ2-5; D gene uncertain. CDR1 is MNHEY and CDR2 is SVGAGI in the germline V gene. With 6 bases removed from V and 5 bases from J, the gap between germline ends came to 19 bases. The CDR3 is 15 residues long.